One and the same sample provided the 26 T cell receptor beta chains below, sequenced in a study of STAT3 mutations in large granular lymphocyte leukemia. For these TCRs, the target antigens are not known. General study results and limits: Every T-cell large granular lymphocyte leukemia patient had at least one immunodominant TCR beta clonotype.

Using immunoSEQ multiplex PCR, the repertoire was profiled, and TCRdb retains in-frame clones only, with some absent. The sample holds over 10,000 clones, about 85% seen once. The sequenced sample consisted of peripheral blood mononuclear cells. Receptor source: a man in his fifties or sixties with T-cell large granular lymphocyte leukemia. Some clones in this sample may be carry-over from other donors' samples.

CDR3 sequence: CASSLREETQYF. CDR3 in DNA: TGTGCCAGCAGCCTCCGGGAAGAGACCCAGTACTTC. The gene calls are TRBV7-9 and TRBJ2-5; no clear D gene. CDR1 and CDR2 (germline): SEHNR, FQNEAQ (reference sequence). V shed 5 bases and J shed 3 bases, with 7 bases lying between them. This CDR3 is built from 12 residues. The variable domain in full, completed from reference TRBV7-9 and TRBJ2-5, reads DTGVSQNPRHKITKRGQNVTFRCDPISEHNRLYWYRQTLGQGPEFLTYFQNEAQLEKSRLLSDRFSAERPKGSFSTLEIQRTEQGDSAMYLCASSLREETQYFGPGTRLLVL.

CDR3 amino acids: CASSQDTGLGTQYF. Written as DNA, the CDR3 is TGCGCCAGCAGCCAAGATACAGGGCTAGGGACCCAGTACTTC. The genes are TRBV4-3 and TRBJ2-5, with D perhaps matching TRBD1 (6 bases). The CDR3 covers 14 residues. Trimming removed 0 bases at V and 7 bases at J, with 12 bases between. The germline V gene encodes CDR1 LGHNA and CDR2 YSLEER.

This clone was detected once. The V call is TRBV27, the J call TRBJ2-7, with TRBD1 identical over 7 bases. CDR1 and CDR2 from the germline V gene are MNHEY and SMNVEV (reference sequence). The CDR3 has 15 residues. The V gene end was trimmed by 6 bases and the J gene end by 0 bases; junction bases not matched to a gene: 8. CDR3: CASSLRGTVSYEQYF. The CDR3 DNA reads TGTGCCAGCAGCCTCAGGGGGACAGTCTCCTACGAGCAGTACTTC.

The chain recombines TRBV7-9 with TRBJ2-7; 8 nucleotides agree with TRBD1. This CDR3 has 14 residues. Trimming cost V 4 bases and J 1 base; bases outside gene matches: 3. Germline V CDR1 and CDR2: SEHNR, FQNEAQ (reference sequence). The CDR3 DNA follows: TGTGCCAGCAGCTCCGGACAGGGATCCTACGAGCAGTACTTC. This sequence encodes CASSSGQGSYEQYF.

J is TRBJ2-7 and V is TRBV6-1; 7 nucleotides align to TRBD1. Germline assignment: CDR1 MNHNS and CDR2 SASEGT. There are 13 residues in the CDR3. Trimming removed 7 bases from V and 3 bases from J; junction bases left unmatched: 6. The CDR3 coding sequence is TGTGCCAGCATCCCGACAGGGCTCTACGAGCAGTACTTC. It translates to CASIPTGLYEQYF.

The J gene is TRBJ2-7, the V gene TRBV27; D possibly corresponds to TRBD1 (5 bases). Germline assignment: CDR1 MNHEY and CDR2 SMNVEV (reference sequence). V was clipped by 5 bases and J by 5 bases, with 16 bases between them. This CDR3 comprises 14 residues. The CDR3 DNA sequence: TGTGCCAGCAGTCCCTCCCAGGGTTTCAACGAGCAGTACTTC. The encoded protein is CASSPSQGFNEQYF.

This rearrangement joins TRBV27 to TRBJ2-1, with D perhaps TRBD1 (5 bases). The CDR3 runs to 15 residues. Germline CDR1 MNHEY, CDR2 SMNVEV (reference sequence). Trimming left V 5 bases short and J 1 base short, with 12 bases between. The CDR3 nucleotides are TGTGCCAGCAGTCCACAGGTTCTTTCCTACAATGAGCAGTTCTTC. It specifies CASSPQVLSYNEQFF.

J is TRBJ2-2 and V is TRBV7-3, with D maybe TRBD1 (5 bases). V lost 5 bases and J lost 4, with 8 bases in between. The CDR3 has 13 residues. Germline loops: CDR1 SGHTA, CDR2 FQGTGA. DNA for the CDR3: TGTGCCAGCAGCCTCAGGGCCACCGGGGAGCTGTTTTTT. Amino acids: CASSLRATGELFF.

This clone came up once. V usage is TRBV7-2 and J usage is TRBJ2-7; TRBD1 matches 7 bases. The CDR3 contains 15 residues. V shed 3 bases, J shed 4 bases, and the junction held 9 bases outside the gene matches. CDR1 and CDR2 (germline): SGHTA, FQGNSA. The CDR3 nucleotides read TGTGCCAGCAGCTTCTCGGTACAGGGGTGGTACGAGCAGTACTTC. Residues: CASSFSVQGWYEQYF.

CDR3 in amino acids: CASSSGPANTEAFF. CDR3 in DNA: TGTGCCAGCAGCTCGGGCCCGGCGAACACTGAAGCTTTCTTT. The chain has TRBV4-2 and TRBJ1-1; unclear D gene. V lost 5 bases, J lost 1 base, and 11 bases lay in between. This CDR3 spans 14 amino acids. Germline V gene lookup returns CDR1 LGHNA and CDR2 YNFKEQ.

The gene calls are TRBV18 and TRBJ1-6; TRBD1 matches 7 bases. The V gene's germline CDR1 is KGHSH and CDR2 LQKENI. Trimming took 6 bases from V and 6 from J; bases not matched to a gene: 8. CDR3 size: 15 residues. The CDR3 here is CASSSDRQGNSPLHF. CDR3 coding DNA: TGTGCCAGCTCCTCAGACCGACAGGGTAATTCACCCCTCCACTTT.

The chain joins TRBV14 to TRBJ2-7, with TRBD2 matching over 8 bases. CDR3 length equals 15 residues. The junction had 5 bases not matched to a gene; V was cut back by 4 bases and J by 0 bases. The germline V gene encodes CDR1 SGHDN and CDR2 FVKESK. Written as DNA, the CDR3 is TGTGCCAGCAGCCCCTTCGCGGGAGGCTCCTACGAGCAGTACTTC. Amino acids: CASSPFAGGSYEQYF.

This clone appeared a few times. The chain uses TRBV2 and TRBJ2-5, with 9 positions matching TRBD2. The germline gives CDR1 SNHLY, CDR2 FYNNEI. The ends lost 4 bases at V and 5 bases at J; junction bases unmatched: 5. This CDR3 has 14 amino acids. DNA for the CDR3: TGTGCCAGCAGTGGAGGCGGGAGGGGGGAGACCCAGTACTTC. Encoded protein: CASSGGGRGETQYF.

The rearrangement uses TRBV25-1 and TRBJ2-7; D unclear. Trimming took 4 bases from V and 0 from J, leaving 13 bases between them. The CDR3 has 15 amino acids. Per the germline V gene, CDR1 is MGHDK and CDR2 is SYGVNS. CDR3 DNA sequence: TGTGCCAGCAGTGCCCTGGACCCCATCTCCTACGAGCAGTACTTC. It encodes CASSALDPISYEQYF.

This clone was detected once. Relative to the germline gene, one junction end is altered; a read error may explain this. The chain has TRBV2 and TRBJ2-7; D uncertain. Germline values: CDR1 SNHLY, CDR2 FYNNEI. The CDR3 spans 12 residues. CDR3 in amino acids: CASREEENEQYF. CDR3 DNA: TGTGCCAGCAGAGAAGAAGAAAACGAGCAGTACTTC.

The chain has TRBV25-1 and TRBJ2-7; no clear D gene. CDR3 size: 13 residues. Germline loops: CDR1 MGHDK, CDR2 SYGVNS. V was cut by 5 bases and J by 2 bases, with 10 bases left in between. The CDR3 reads CASSRVGTYEQYF. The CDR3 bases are TGTGCCAGCAGTCGGGTGGGGACCTACGAGCAGTACTTC.

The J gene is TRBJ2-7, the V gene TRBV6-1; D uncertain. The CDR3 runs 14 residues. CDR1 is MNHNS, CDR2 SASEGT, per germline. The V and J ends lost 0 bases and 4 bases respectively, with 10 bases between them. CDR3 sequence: CASSEALRGYEQYF. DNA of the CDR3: TGTGCCAGCAGTGAAGCGCTTCGTGGTTACGAGCAGTACTTC.

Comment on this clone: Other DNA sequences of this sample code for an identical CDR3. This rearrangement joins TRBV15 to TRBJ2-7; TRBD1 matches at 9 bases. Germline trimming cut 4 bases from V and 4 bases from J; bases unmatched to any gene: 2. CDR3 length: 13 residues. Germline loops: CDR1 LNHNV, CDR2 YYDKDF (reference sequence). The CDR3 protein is CATSTGQGYEQYF. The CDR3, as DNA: TGTGCCACCAGCACCGGACAGGGGTACGAGCAGTACTTC.

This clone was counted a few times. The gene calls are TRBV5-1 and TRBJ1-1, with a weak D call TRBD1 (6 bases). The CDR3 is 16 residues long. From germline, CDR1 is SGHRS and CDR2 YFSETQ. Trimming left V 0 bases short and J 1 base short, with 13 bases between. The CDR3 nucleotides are TGCGCCAGCAGCTTGGGCGGGGGGCAGCCGAACACTGAAGCTTTCTTT. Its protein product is CASSLGGGQPNTEAFF.

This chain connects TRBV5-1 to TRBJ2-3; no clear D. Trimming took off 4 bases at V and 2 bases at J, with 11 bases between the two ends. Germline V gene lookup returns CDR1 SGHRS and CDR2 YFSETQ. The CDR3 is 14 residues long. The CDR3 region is CASSPAGNTDTQYF. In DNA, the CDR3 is TGCGCCAGCAGCCCCGCAGGTAACACAGATACGCAGTATTTT.

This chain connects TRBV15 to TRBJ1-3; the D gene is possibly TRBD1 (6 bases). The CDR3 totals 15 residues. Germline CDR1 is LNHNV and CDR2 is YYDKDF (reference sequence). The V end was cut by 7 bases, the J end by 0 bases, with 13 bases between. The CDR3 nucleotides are TGTGCCACCACCAAGGGGGATAGCTCTGGAAACACCATATATTTT. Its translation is CATTKGDSSGNTIYF.

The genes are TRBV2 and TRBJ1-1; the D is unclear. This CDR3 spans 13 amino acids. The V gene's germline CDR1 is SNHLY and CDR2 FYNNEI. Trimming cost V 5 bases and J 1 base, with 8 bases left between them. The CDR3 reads CASSLGSNTEAFF. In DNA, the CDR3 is TGTGCCAGCAGTCTAGGATCGAACACTGAAGCTTTCTTT.

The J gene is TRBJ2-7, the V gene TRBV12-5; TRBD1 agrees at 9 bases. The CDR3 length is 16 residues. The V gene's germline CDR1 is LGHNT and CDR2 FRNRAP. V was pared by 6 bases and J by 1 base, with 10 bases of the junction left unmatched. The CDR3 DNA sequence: TGTGCTAGTGGCCTGGCCGGGACAGGGTATTCCTACGAGCAGTACTTC. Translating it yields CASGLAGTGYSYEQYF. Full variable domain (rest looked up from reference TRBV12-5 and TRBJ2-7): DARVTQTPRHKVTEMGQEVTMRCQPILGHNTVFWYRQTMMQGLELLAYFRNRAPLDDSGMPKDRFSAEMPDATLATLKIQPSEPRDSAVYFCASGLAGTGYSYEQYFGPGTRLTVT.

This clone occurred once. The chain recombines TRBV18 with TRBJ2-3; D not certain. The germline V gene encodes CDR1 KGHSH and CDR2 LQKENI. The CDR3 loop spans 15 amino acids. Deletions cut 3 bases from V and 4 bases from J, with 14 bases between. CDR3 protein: CASSPKVSEADTQYF. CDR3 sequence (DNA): TGTGCCAGCTCACCTAAGGTTTCCGAGGCAGATACGCAGTATTTT.

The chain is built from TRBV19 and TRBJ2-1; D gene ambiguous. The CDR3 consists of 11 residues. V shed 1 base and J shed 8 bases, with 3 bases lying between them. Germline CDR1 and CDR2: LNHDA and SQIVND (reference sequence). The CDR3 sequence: CASSIAHEQFF. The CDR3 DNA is TGTGCCAGTAGTATAGCCCATGAGCAGTTCTTC.

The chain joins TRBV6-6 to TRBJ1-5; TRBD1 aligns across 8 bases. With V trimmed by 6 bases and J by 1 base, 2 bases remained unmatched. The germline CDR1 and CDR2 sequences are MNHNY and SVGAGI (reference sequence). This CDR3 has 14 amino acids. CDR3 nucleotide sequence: TGTGCCAGCAGGGACAGGGCGAGCAATCAGCCCCAGCATTTT. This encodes CASRDRASNQPQHF.